These 30 T cell receptor beta chains were sequenced from one sample in a study of T cells after yellow fever vaccination. TCRdb fed the 5' RACE reads into MiXCR, producing one record per CDR3 protein. The data hold 250,000 or so distinct CDR3 sequences, with approximately 6.8% observed a single time. The sequences come from CD4+ T cells sorted from PBMCs, collected on the day of the yellow fever booster vaccination. These receptors came from a young man who received the YFV17D yellow fever vaccine.

This clonotype was counted many times. V and J are TRBV9 and TRBJ2-1, with TRBD1 matching 7 bases. Trimming at V came to 4 bases and at J to 3 bases, leaving 7 bases not matched to a gene. Germline-derived CDR1 and CDR2 are SGDLS and YYNGEE. The CDR3 has 15 residues. The CDR3 reads CASSLTGTDYNEQFF. The CDR3 bases are TGTGCCAGCAGCTTGACCGGGACAGACTACAATGAGCAGTTCTTC. Together with reference TRBV9 and TRBJ2-1, the CDR3 gives the full variable domain: DSGVTQTPKHLITATGQRVTLRCSPRSGDLSVYWYQQSLDQGLQFLIQYYNGEERAKGNILERFSAQQFPDLHSELNLSSLELGDSALYFCASSLTGTDYNEQFFGPGTRLTVL.

This clonotype was counted only a few times. This chain uses TRBV27 with TRBJ1-5; D not resolved. V lost 1 base and J 0 bases, leaving 10 bases between the germline ends. The CDR3 runs to 16 residues. Per germline, CDR1 MNHEY and CDR2 SMNVEV (reference sequence). The CDR3 DNA sequence: TGTGCCAGCAGTTTATTTGCCAAAAATAGCAATCAGCCCCAGCATTTT. It is translated as CASSLFAKNSNQPQHF.

The sample holds a few counts of this clonotype. The chain joins TRBV5-8 to TRBJ1-2; a possible D gene is TRBD1 (5 bases). This CDR3 has 14 amino acids. In germline, CDR1 is SGHTS, CDR2 YDEGEE. Trimming removed 1 base at V and 4 bases at J, with 11 bases between. CDR3 in amino acids: CASSLQGPLYGYTF. The DNA for the CDR3 is TGTGCCAGCAGCTTGCAGGGCCCCCTCTATGGCTACACCTTC.

This clonotype has at least ten counts. The V and J genes are TRBV6-2 or TRBV6-3 and TRBJ2-1; 10 nucleotides agree with TRBD2. Losses at the gene ends were 0 bases for V and 7 bases for J; bases not matched to a gene: 6. This CDR3 comprises 16 residues. From germline, CDR1 is MNHEY and CDR2 SVGEGT. The CDR3 DNA sequence: TGTGCCAGCAGTTACTCGAGCGGGAGGGCCGTTAATGAGCAGTTCTTC. The encoded protein is CASSYSSGRAVNEQFF.

CDR3 coding DNA: TGCAGTGCTATCGACAGGGTATTCAATCAGCCCCAGCATTTT. Translated: CSAIDRVFNQPQHF. The rearrangement uses TRBV20-1 and TRBJ1-5; 7 bases are a match to TRBD1. Germline CDR1 reads DFQATT; CDR2 reads SNEGSKA (reference sequence). The CDR3 spans 14 residues. J lost 3 bases, V lost 4 bases, and 6 bases had no gene match.

The chain recombines TRBV27 with TRBJ2-1, with D perhaps matching TRBD2 (5 bases). Germline CDR1 MNHEY, CDR2 SMNVEV (reference sequence). Trimming removed 6 bases at V and 9 bases at J, with 12 bases between. The CDR3 loop spans 12 amino acids. For the CDR3, the DNA is TGTGCCAGCAGCTTCGGGGTCGGTGAGCAGTTCTTC. Its protein is CASSFGVGEQFF.

The genes are TRBV29-1 and TRBJ2-7, with 7 positions matching TRBD1. Germline CDR1 SQVTM, CDR2 ANQGSEA. There are 13 residues in the CDR3. Trimming at V came to 4 bases and at J to 2 bases, leaving 5 bases not matched to a gene. The CDR3 protein is CSVGTGWAYEQYF. As DNA, the CDR3 is TGCAGCGTTGGGACAGGCTGGGCCTACGAGCAGTACTTC.

The J gene is TRBJ2-1, the V gene TRBV4-3, with 8 positions matching TRBD1. Germline V gene lookup returns CDR1 LGHNA and CDR2 YSLEER. Trimming at V came to 4 bases and at J to 7 bases, leaving 6 bases not matched to a gene. This CDR3 region has 14 residues. CDR3: CASSPGQGMNEQFF. CDR3 nucleotides: TGCGCCAGCAGCCCAGGACAGGGAATGAATGAGCAGTTCTTC.

This chain connects TRBV3-1 to TRBJ1-1; weak D call: TRBD1 (6 bases). Per the germline V gene, CDR1 is LGHDT and CDR2 is YNNKEL (reference sequence). The CDR3 spans 13 residues. V was pared by 0 bases and J by 10 bases, with 12 bases between. CDR3 protein: CASSQESRGGAFF. CDR3 coding DNA: TGTGCCAGCAGCCAAGAGTCGAGGGGGGGAGCTTTCTTT.

This sequence joins TRBV20-1 and TRBJ2-3; 8 positions agree with TRBD2. CDR3 length: 15 residues. Unmatched junction bases numbered 10, after V lost 4 bases and J lost 4 bases. Germline-derived CDR1 and CDR2 are DFQATT and SNEGSKA (reference sequence). CDR3 sequence: CSAITGTSASDTQYF. In nucleotides, the CDR3 is TGCAGTGCTATCACCGGGACTAGTGCCTCAGATACGCAGTATTTT.

The table lists this clonotype with many counts. The chain joins TRBV5-1 to TRBJ1-1, with D unresolved. Trimming left V 0 bases short and J 1 base short, with 4 bases between. The V gene's germline CDR1 is SGHRS and CDR2 YFSETQ. The CDR3 sequence is 13 residues long. The CDR3 is CASSLEQNTEAFF. CDR3 DNA sequence: TGCGCCAGCAGCTTGGAACAGAACACTGAAGCTTTCTTT.

The chain joins TRBV6-2 or TRBV6-3 to TRBJ2-7; 7 bases are a match to TRBD2. This CDR3 region has 13 residues. V trimming: 2 bases; J trimming: 7 bases; junction bases outside the gene matches: 5. Per germline, CDR1 MNHEY and CDR2 SVGEGT. This chain's CDR3 is CASSYPGGGEQYF. The DNA of the CDR3 is TGTGCCAGCAGTTACCCGGGAGGAGGTGAGCAGTACTTC.

This clonotype was seen only a few times. The gene calls are TRBV4-2 and TRBJ2-3, with TRBD2 matching 11 bases. The ends lost 1 base at V and 5 bases at J; junction bases unmatched: 2. CDR1 and CDR2 from the germline V gene are LGHNA and YNFKEQ. The CDR3 extends over 15 amino acids. The CDR3 DNA reads as TGTGCCAGCAGCCAAGGCGGGACTAGCGGAGATACGCAGTATTTT. Protein: CASSQGGTSGDTQYF.

This clonotype was observed many times. The gene calls are TRBV20-1 and TRBJ2-4, with TRBD2 identical over 8 bases. From germline, CDR1 is DFQATT and CDR2 SNEGSKA (reference sequence). After removal of 5 bases from V and 6 bases from J, the junction contained 9 bases not matched to a gene. The CDR3 is 14 residues long. CDR3 residues: CSALSPGLGNIQYF. CDR3 DNA: TGCAGTGCTTTATCACCGGGACTAGGAAACATTCAGTACTTC.

The rearrangement joins TRBV14 to TRBJ1-1; the match to TRBD1 covers 9 bases. V dropped 3 bases and J dropped 2; count of bases not matched to a gene: 7. The CDR3 consists of 16 residues. Germline V gene data show CDR1 as SGHDN and CDR2 as FVKESK. The CDR3: CASSHSGTGLNTEAFF. In DNA form, the CDR3 reads TGTGCCAGCAGCCATTCCGGGACAGGGCTTAACACTGAAGCTTTCTTT.

The chain has TRBV5-4 and TRBJ2-3; D assignment may be TRBD1 or TRBD2 (6 bases each). CDR3 length: 16 residues. The germline V gene encodes CDR1 SGHNT and CDR2 YYREEE (reference sequence). Trimming removed 5 bases from V and 0 bases from J, with 16 bases in between. DNA for the CDR3: TGTGCCAGCAGTCGCGCCGGGGGCGCTAGCACAGATACGCAGTATTTT. As protein: CASSRAGGASTDTQYF.

The V call is TRBV21-1, the J call TRBJ1-5; the table gives TRBD1 as D, unverified against the DNA. TRBV21-1 is classified as a pseudogene. The CDR3 is 18 amino acids. DNA of the CDR3: TGTGCCAGCAGCAAAGGGGGGGGGGCAGACAGTAACGATCAGCCCCAGCATTTT. Translating gives CASSKGGGADSNDQPQHF.

This clonotype was detected many times. V and J are TRBV30 and TRBJ2-3; D gene ambiguous. Germline assignment: CDR1 GTSNPN and CDR2 SVGIG (reference sequence). The V gene lost 1 base and the J gene lost 0 bases, with 5 bases spanning the gap. This CDR3 comprises 13 residues. In DNA, the CDR3 is TGTGCCTGGAGTGGGGTTAGCACAGATACGCAGTATTTT. Amino acid sequence: CAWSGVSTDTQYF.

This clonotype was observed a handful of times. The CDR3 region has the DNA TGCAGTGCTAGCAGGGGGAGCTCCTACAATGAGCAGTTCTTC. Its protein is CSASRGSSYNEQFF. The rearrangement uses TRBV20-1 and TRBJ2-1; 7 bases fit TRBD1. J gave up 0 bases and V 3 bases, and 2 bases lay outside the gene matches. The CDR3 covers 14 residues. CDR1 is DFQATT and CDR2 is SNEGSKA in the germline V gene (reference sequence).

As for this clonotype: Germline is not matched at one junction end, which may reflect a read error. V gene TRBV11-1 combines with J gene TRBJ2-1, with D possibly being TRBD2 (6 bases). The CDR3 sequence is 14 residues long. Germline V lookup: CDR1 SGHAT, CDR2 FQDESV (reference sequence). CDR3 DNA sequence: TGTGCCAGCAGCCCTCGGGACTCCAACAATGAGCAGTTCTTC. This gives the protein CASSPRDSNNEQFF. The entire variable domain, with the rest obtained from reference TRBV11-1 and TRBJ2-1, is as follows: EAEVAQSPRYKITEKSQAVAFWCDPISGHATLYWYRQILGQGPELLVQFQDESVVDDSQLPKDRFSAERLKGVDSTLKIQPAELGDSAMYLCASSPRDSNNEQFFGPGTRLTVL.

This clonotype showed up just a few times. The chain combines TRBV5-5 with TRBJ2-2, with D perhaps matching TRBD2 (6 bases). The germline gives CDR1 SGHKS, CDR2 YYEKEE (reference sequence). This CDR3 has 17 residues. Trimming stripped 5 bases from V and 4 bases from J, with 21 bases between. CDR3 bases: TGTGCCAGCAGTCGCCGCCAGGGACGGGAGTTCACCGGGGAGCTGTTTTTT. Protein sequence: CASSRRQGREFTGELFF.

A note on this clonotype: Compared with germline, one end of the junction differs, possibly owing to a read error. The rearrangement links TRBV18 to TRBJ2-7, with D uncertain. CDR1 and CDR2 from the germline V gene are KGHSH and LQKENI. The CDR3 is made up of 12 amino acids. The CDR3 DNA follows: TGTGCCATCTCACCTACCTACTACGAGCAGTACTTC. It specifies CAISPTYYEQYF.

This chain joins TRBV27 and TRBJ1-4; D gene uncertain. The CDR3 runs 14 residues. Germline V gene data show CDR1 as MNHEY and CDR2 as SMNVEV (reference sequence). The ends were cut back, 6 bases at V and 0 bases at J, with 8 bases in the middle. The CDR3 region is CASRTRATNEKLFF. In DNA form, the CDR3 reads TGTGCCAGCAGGACGCGTGCAACTAATGAAAAACTGTTTTTT.

This clonotype was picked up many times. The rearrangement uses TRBV9 and TRBJ2-5; 7 bases line up with TRBD2. Losses at the gene ends were 0 bases for V and 3 bases for J; bases not matched to a gene: 5. This CDR3 is built from 15 residues. Germline CDR1 and CDR2: SGDLS and YYNGEE. CDR3 amino acids: CASSVASGPEETQYF. For the CDR3, the DNA is TGTGCCAGCAGCGTAGCTAGCGGTCCGGAAGAGACCCAGTACTTC.

This clonotype was detected only a few times. The chain combines TRBV12-3 or TRBV12-4 with TRBJ2-1, with TRBD2 matching over 9 bases. With V trimmed by 4 bases and J by 7 bases, 8 bases remained unmatched. The CDR3 totals 15 residues. The CDR3 region is CASSSTSGLANEQFF. The CDR3 DNA follows: TGTGCCAGCAGTTCGACTAGCGGCCTGGCGAATGAGCAGTTCTTC.

In its sample, this clonotype was seen many times. This sequence joins TRBV11-2 and TRBJ2-7, with D perhaps matching TRBD1 (8 bases). CDR1 is SGHAT and CDR2 is FQNNGV in the germline V gene. Trimming took 5 bases from V and 4 from J, leaving 21 bases between them. The CDR3 consists of 16 residues. The CDR3 nucleotides are TGTGCCAGCAGCCCAACAGGGGGGTGGGAGGGATACGAGCAGTACTTC. Amino acids: CASSPTGGWEGYEQYF.

A few counts support this clonotype. The rearrangement links TRBV20-1 to TRBJ2-3, with D possibly matching TRBD2 (5 bases). The CDR3 contains 14 residues. Germline lookup yields CDR1 DFQATT and CDR2 SNEGSKA (reference sequence). V lost 3 bases and J lost 1, with 11 bases in between. CDR3 region: CSASSAEGTDTQYF. DNA for the CDR3: TGCAGTGCTAGTTCAGCGGAAGGCACAGATACGCAGTATTTT.

This clonotype was seen at least ten times. The CDR3 DNA sequence: TGTGCCAGCAGTTTAAGGGATCCGAGCACAGATACGCAGTATTTT. It specifies CASSLRDPSTDTQYF. This rearrangement joins TRBV27 to TRBJ2-3, with D uncertain. Germline assignment: CDR1 MNHEY and CDR2 SMNVEV (reference sequence). V was pared by 2 bases and J by 0 bases, with 9 bases between. The CDR3 has 15 residues.

This clonotype occurred a few times. The chain links TRBV3-1 to TRBJ2-6; no reliable D call. CDR1 and CDR2 from the germline V gene are LGHDT and YNNKEL (reference sequence). The CDR3 is 15 residues long. The germline V and J ends were trimmed by 1 base and 1 base, with 5 bases remaining between them. The CDR3 sequence: CASSQGVSGANVLTF. The CDR3 DNA reads TGTGCCAGCAGCCAAGGTGTTTCTGGGGCCAACGTCCTGACTTTC.

The table lists this clonotype with a few counts. J is TRBJ2-5 and V is TRBV12-5, with TRBD2 matching 8 bases. The CDR3 has 15 residues. Trimming took 6 bases from V and 0 from J; bases not matched to a gene: 6. From germline, CDR1 is LGHNT and CDR2 FRNRAP. The CDR3 coding sequence is TGTGCTAGTGGGAGCGGGAGTTCGTACCAAGAGACCCAGTACTTC. It is translated as CASGSGSSYQETQYF.